Shown below are 18 T cell receptor beta chains from a single sample sequenced in a study of graft-versus-host responses after intestinal transplantation. Method: immunoSEQ multiplex PCR; TCRdb's copy keeps in-frame clones and lacks some. The profile shows some 100,000 clones, less than 90% of them singletons. Their antigens are not known. Sequencing used unstimulated CD4+ T cells sorted from spleen or lymph node cells, obtained before transplant. These receptors all stem from a human donor who was the organ donor for an intestinal transplant.

The table lists this clone with a few counts. The rearrangement joins TRBV7-6 to TRBJ2-7; D could derive from TRBD1 or TRBD2 (5 bases each). The V end lost 4 bases, the J end lost 7 bases, and 14 bases lay between the germline ends. The CDR3 length is 13 residues. Looked up from germline, CDR1 is SGHVS and CDR2 is FNYEAQ. CDR3 residues: CASSSTPWGEQYF. CDR3 nucleotide sequence: TGTGCCAGCAGCTCAACCCCATGGGGGGAGCAGTACTTC.

This clone was seen a few times. The CDR3 sequence is CSVEDGGARRTQYF. CDR3 coding DNA: TGCAGCGTTGAGGATGGTGGGGCTAGAAGAACCCAGTATTTT. This chain connects TRBV29-1 to TRBJ2-3; possible D gene TRBD1, 5 bases. Germline CDR1 and CDR2: SQVTM and ANQGSEA. The CDR3 has 14 amino acids. V dropped 3 bases and J dropped 12 bases, with 22 bases sitting between them.

This sequence joins TRBV4-1 and TRBJ2-3, with 8 bases aligning to TRBD1. Germline CDR1 reads MGHRA; CDR2 reads YSYEKL. The CDR3 is 17 residues long. The junction had 9 bases not matched to a gene; V was cut back by 2 bases and J by 2 bases. In DNA form, the CDR3 reads TGCGCCAGCAGCCAAACGGGGACAGGACCGAACACAGATACGCAGTATTTT. Translating it yields CASSQTGTGPNTDTQYF.

This chain uses TRBV10-1 with TRBJ2-3; TRBD2 is a possible D gene (5 bases). CDR1 is WNHNN, CDR2 SYGVQD, per germline (reference sequence). This CDR3 comprises 17 residues. With 0 bases removed from V and 4 bases from J, the gap between germline ends came to 17 bases. DNA of the CDR3: TGCGCCAGCAGTGAGTCGGGCCTACCACTCGGGGCAGATACGCAGTATTTT. This translates into CASSESGLPLGADTQYF.

The chain employs TRBV30 and TRBJ1-4; 11 nucleotides line up with TRBD1. Germline V lookup: CDR1 GTSNPN, CDR2 SVGIG (reference sequence). V trimming: 3 bases; J trimming: 11 bases; junction bases outside the gene matches: 8. The CDR3 length is 14 residues. The chain's CDR3 is CAWRGGQGVGKLFF. CDR3 in DNA: TGTGCCTGGAGGGGGGGACAGGGGGTCGGGAAACTGTTTTTT.

This clone came up a few times. This chain joins TRBV7-3 and TRBJ2-6; 8 nucleotides line up with TRBD2. Trimming removed 4 bases from V and 2 bases from J; junction bases left unmatched: 4. Per the germline V gene, CDR1 is SGHTA and CDR2 is FQGTGA. The CDR3 is 16 amino acids. The CDR3 bases are TGTGCCAGCAGCTCGGTAGCGGGGACTGGGGCCAACGTCCTGACTTTC. Amino acids: CASSSVAGTGANVLTF.

V is TRBV5-6 and J is TRBJ2-2, with 11 bases lining up with TRBD2. This CDR3 spans 16 amino acids. The trim removed 3 bases at V and 6 bases at J, leaving 7 bases unmatched. CDR1 is SGHDT, CDR2 YYEEEE, per germline. CDR3 coding DNA: TGTGCCAGCAGCTCCTTTAGCGGGGGGGCCCCCGGGGAGCTGTTTTTT. This gives the protein CASSSFSGGAPGELFF. The full variable domain, its missing parts supplied by reference TRBV5-6 and TRBJ2-2, is DAGVTQSPTHLIKTRGQQVTLRCSPKSGHDTVSWYQQALGQGPQFIFQYYEEEERQRGNFPDRFSGHQFPNYSSELNVNALLLGDSALYLCASSSFSGGAPGELFFGEGSRLTVL.

J is TRBJ2-5 and V is TRBV27; 10 positions match TRBD1. Trimming took 10 bases from V and 7 from J; bases not matched to a gene: 12. This CDR3 spans 14 amino acids. Germline loops: CDR1 MNHEY, CDR2 SMNVEV (reference sequence). Written as DNA, the CDR3 is TGTGCCACCGGACCGGGACAGGGGTCAGGGACCCAGTACTTC. Protein product: CATGPGQGSGTQYF.

The chain is built from TRBV28 and TRBJ2-1; 10 nucleotides match TRBD2. This CDR3 spans 16 amino acids. CDR1 and CDR2 from the germline V gene are MDHEN and SYDVKM. The J segment lost 4 bases and the V segment lost 4 bases, leaving 7 bases of the junction unmatched. CDR3: CASSSISGGTYNEQFF. The DNA of the CDR3 is TGTGCCAGCAGTTCTATTAGCGGGGGGACATACAATGAGCAGTTCTTC.

A single count supports this clone. The V gene is TRBV5-1, the J gene TRBJ2-3; TRBD2 aligns across 9 bases. Trimming at V came to 4 bases and at J to 5 bases, leaving 17 bases not matched to a gene. CDR3 length: 18 residues. Germline V CDR1 and CDR2: SGHRS, YFSETQ. The chain's CDR3 is CASSDDVGRGGVVDTQYF. Written as DNA, the CDR3 is TGCGCCAGCAGCGATGATGTAGGGCGGGGGGGCGTCGTAGATACGCAGTATTTT.

As for this clone: One end of the junction is discordant with germline, which a read error may explain. The rearrangement links TRBV5-6 to TRBJ1-5, with D hard to call. CDR3 length equals 13 residues. Per the germline V gene, CDR1 is SGHDT and CDR2 is YYEEEE. CDR3 nucleotides: TGTGCCAGCAGCTTTTCCCCTTATCAGCTCCAGCATTTT. It codes for CASSFSPYQLQHF.

The chain couples TRBV5-1 to TRBJ2-1; 8 bases map to TRBD2. Germline values: CDR1 SGHRS, CDR2 YFSETQ. J was trimmed by 6 bases and V by 1 base; bases with no gene match: 9. CDR3 length: 16 residues. In DNA form, the CDR3 reads TGCGCCAGCAGCTTGTACGGGGGGGAGACTATCAATGAGCAGTTCTTC. It yields the protein CASSLYGGETINEQFF.

The gene calls are TRBV6-4 and TRBJ2-6; maybe TRBD2 (5 bases). From germline, CDR1 is MRHNA and CDR2 SNTAGT. The CDR3 is 16 amino acids. V lost 4 bases and J 0 bases, leaving 10 bases between the germline ends. CDR3 nucleotide sequence: TGTGCCAGCAGTGCTGACGGGGACTCTGGGGCCAACGTCCTGACTTTC. This sequence encodes CASSADGDSGANVLTF.

The chain combines TRBV5-1 with TRBJ1-2, with 7 nucleotides matching TRBD1. The CDR3 has 15 amino acids. CDR1 and CDR2 from the germline V gene are SGHRS and YFSETQ. Unmatched junction bases numbered 11, after V lost 3 bases and J lost 6 bases. CDR3: CASSSRQGRGDGYTF. The CDR3 DNA is TGCGCCAGCAGCTCGAGACAGGGAAGAGGTGATGGCTACACCTTC. Full variable domain (missing parts from reference TRBV5-1 and TRBJ1-2): KAGVTQTPRYLIKTRGQQVTLSCSPISGHRSVSWYQQTPGQGLQFLFEYFSETQRNKGNFPGRFSGRQFSNSRSEMNVSTLELGDSALYLCASSSRQGRGDGYTFGSGTRLTVV.

Points on this clone: At one of its ends the junction is not consistent with the germline gene, which may arise from a read error. This chain connects TRBV11-2 to TRBJ1-2; D perhaps matches TRBD1 (5 bases). Per the germline V gene, CDR1 is SGHAT and CDR2 is FQNNGV. The CDR3 runs to 15 residues. The CDR3 coding sequence is TGTGCCGGCAGCTTAGATTCCATGGGGGGCTATGGCTACACCTTC. Encoded protein: CAGSLDSMGGYGYTF.

The CDR3 spells CASSQEPAQGSRVSYNEQFF. The CDR3 DNA reads as TGTGCCAGCAGCCAAGAGCCCGCCCAGGGTTCTAGGGTCTCCTACAATGAGCAGTTCTTC. The chain uses TRBV4-2 and TRBJ2-1, with a tentative D call TRBD1 (5 bases). Trimming stripped 0 bases from V and 0 bases from J, with 21 bases between. This CDR3 comprises 20 residues. The germline gives CDR1 LGHNA, CDR2 YNFKEQ.

The V and J genes are TRBV5-4 and TRBJ2-3; no reliable D call. This CDR3 contains 15 residues. Trimming pared 1 base from V and 2 bases from J, leaving 11 bases between. Germline V CDR1 and CDR2: SGHNT, YYREEE (reference sequence). The CDR3 nucleotides are TGTGCCAGCAGCTTGTCGCCCAGGAACACAGATACGCAGTATTTT. Translating it yields CASSLSPRNTDTQYF.

The genes are TRBV10-3 and TRBJ2-3; D not certain. Per the germline V gene, CDR1 is ENHRY and CDR2 is SYGVKD. There are 13 residues in the CDR3. V lost 0 bases and J 6 bases, leaving 7 bases between the germline ends. CDR3 in amino acids: CAISESWWDTQYF. DNA of the CDR3: TGTGCCATCAGTGAGTCTTGGTGGGATACGCAGTATTTT.